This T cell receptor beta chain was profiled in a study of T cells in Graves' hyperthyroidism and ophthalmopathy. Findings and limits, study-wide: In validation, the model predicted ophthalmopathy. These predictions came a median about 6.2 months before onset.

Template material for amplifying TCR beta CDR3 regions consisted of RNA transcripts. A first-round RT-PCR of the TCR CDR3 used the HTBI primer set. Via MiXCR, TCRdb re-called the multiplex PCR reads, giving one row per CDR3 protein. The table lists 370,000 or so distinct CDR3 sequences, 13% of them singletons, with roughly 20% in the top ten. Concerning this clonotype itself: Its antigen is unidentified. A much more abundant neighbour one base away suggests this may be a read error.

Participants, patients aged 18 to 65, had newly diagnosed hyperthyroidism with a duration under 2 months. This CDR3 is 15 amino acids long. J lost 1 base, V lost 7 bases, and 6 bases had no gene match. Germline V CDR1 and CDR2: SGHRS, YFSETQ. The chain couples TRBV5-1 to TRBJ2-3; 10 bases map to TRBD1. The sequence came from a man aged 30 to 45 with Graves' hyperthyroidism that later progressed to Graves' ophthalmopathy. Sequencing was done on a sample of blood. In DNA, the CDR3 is TGCGCCAGCGGAAAGACAGGGGGCGGCACAGATACGCAGTATTTT. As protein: CASGKTGGGTDTQYF. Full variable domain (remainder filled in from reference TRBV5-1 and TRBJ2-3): KAGVTQTPRYLIKTRGQQVTLSCSPISGHRSVSWYQQTPGQGLQFLFEYFSETQRNKGNFPGRFSGRQFSNSRSEMNVSTLELGDSALYLCASGKTGGGTDTQYFGPGTRLTVL.